The present T cell receptor (beta chain) was sequenced within a study of T cells expressing NK-cell markers. Each CDR3 protein gets one entry in TCRdb, which reprocessed the 5' RACE reads and gives no DNA. The sample's table shows around 180,000 distinct CDR3 sequences. Germline V gene data show CDR1 as KGHSH and CDR2 as LQKENI. The CDR3 has 14 amino acids. The source of this sequence is a man between 18 and 69 years old in good health. The chain links TRBV18 to TRBJ2-7; TCRdb proposes TRBD2, but this gene call is untestable without DNA. The sequenced material came from blood T cells: a sorted CD56 or NKG2C T cell subset, CD4+ or CD8+ T cells, or bulk PBMC T cells (not recorded which). CDR3 in amino acids: CASSPSGANYEQYF.